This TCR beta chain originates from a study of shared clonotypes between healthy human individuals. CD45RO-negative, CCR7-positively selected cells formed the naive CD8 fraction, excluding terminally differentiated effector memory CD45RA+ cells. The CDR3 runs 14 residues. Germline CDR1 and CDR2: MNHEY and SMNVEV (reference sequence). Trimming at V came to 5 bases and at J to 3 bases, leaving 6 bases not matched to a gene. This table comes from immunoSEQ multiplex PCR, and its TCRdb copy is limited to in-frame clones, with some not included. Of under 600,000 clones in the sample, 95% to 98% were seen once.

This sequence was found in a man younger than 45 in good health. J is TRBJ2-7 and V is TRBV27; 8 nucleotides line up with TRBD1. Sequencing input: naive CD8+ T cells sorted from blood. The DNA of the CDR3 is TGTGCCAGCAGTCTGACAGGGGTGCACTACGAGCAGTACTTC. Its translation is CASSLTGVHYEQYF.